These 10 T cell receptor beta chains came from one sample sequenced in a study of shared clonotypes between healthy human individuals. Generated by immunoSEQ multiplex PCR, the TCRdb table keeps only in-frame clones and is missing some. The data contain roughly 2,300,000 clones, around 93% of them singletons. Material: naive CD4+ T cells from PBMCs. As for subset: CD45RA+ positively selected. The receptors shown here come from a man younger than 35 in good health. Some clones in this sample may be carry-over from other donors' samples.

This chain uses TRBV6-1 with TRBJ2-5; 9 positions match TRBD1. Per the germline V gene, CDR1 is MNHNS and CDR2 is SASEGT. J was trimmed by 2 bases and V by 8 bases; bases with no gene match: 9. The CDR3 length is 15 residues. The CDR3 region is CASQIRGTGQETQYF. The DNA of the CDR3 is TGTGCCAGCCAGATTAGAGGGACAGGGCAAGAGACCCAGTACTTC.

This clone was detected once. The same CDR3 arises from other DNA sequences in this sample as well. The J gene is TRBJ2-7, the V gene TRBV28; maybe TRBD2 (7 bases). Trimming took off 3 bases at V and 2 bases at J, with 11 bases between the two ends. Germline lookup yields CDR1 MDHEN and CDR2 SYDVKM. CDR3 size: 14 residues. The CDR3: CASSLWGGAYEQYF. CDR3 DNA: TGTGCCAGCAGTTTGTGGGGGGGCGCCTACGAGCAGTACTTC.

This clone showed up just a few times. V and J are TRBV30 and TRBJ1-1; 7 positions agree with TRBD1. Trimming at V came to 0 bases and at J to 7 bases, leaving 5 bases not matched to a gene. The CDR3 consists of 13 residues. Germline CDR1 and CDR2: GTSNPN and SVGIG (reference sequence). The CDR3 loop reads CAWSVIWTGEAFF. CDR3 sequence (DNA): TGTGCCTGGAGTGTGATATGGACAGGTGAAGCTTTCTTT. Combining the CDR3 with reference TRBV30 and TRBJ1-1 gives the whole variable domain SQTIHQWPATLVQPVGSPLSLECTVEGTSNPNLYWYRQAAGRGLQLLFYSVGIGQISSEVPQNLSASRPQDRQFILSSKKLLLSDSGFYLCAWSVIWTGEAFFGQGTRLTVV.

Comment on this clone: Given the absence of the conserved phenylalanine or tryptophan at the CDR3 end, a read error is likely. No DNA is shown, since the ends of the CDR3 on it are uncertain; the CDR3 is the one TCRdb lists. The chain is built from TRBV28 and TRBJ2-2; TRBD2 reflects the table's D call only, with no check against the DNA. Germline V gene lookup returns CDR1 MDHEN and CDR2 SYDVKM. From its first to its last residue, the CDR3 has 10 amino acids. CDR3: CASSLYGAPG.

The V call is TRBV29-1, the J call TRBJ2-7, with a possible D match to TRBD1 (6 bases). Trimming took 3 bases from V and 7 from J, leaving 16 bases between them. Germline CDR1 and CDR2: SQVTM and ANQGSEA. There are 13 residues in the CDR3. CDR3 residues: CSVEVRGASEQYF. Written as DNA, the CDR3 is TGCAGCGTTGAGGTCAGGGGAGCCTCGGAGCAGTACTTC.

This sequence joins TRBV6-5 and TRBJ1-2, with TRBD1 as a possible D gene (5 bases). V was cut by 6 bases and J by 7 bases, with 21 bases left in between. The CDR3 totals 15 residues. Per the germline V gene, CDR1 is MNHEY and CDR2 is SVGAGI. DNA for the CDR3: TGTGCCAGCAGGAGGGCCGTTACCTGGGGCGGTGGCTACACCTTC. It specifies CASRRAVTWGGGYTF.

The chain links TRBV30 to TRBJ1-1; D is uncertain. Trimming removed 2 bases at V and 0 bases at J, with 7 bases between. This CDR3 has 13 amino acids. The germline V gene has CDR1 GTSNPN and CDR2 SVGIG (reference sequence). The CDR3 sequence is CAWSSWVNTEAFF. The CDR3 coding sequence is TGTGCCTGGAGTAGCTGGGTGAACACTGAAGCTTTCTTT.

The CDR3 region is CASSLAGTGRETQYF. CDR3 nucleotide sequence: TGTGCCAGCAGCTTAGCCGGGACAGGGAGGGAGACCCAGTACTTC. The chain recombines TRBV7-3 with TRBJ2-5; 9 bases match TRBD1. The CDR3 sequence is 15 residues long. Looked up from germline, CDR1 is SGHTA and CDR2 is FQGTGA. V was pared by 2 bases and J by 5 bases, with 6 bases of the junction left unmatched.

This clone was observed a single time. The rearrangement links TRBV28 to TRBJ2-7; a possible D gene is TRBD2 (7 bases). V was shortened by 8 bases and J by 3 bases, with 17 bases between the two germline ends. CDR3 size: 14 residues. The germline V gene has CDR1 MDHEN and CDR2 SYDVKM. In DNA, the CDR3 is TGTGCCAGCCGGAAACGGGGGGCGTACTACGAGCAGTACTTC. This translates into CASRKRGAYYEQYF.

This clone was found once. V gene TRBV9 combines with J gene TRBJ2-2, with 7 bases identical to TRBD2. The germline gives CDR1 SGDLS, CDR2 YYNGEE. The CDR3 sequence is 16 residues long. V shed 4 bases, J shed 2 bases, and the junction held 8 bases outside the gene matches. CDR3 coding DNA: TGTGCCAGCAGCCCTACACTAGCGTCTAACACCGGGGAGCTGTTTTTT. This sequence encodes CASSPTLASNTGELFF.